The 23 T cell receptor beta chains below were found in one sample sequenced in a study of human T cells and chemical hapten exposure (dated by TCRdb to 2020 to 2023). Interpreted using the paper, the time point label stands for: patch test 3, about 24 weeks after DPC sensitization. The treatment or condition label on this specimen signifies: therapeutic diphenylcyclopropenone sensitization with weekly scalp DPC. The library was made by RACE. Sequencing instrument: NextSeq 500. Using fastp trimming at Q25 and MiXCR clonotype assembly, TCRdb reanalyzed the public sequencing data and kept in-frame beta chains. Identical CDR3 proteins give one entry, which carries the most common genes and DNA. This sample holds roughly 90,000 distinct CDR3 sequences; roughly 10% were observed only once. The ten biggest clones cover about 0.95% of the sample. The starting material was whole blood, obtained in connection with sensitization to the hapten diphenylcyclopropenone (DPC). These receptors came from a woman aged 25 to 45 with alopecia areata. Some clones in this sample may be carry-over from other donors' samples.

This clonotype was counted ten times or more. This sequence joins TRBV18 and TRBJ2-3, with 7 nucleotides matching TRBD2. Losses at the gene ends were 0 bases for V and 2 bases for J; bases not matched to a gene: 5. CDR1 KGHSH and CDR2 LQKENI come from the germline V gene. This CDR3 is 16 amino acids long. The CDR3 nucleotides read TGTGCCAGCTCACCACCTGCTAGCGGAGTCACAGATACGCAGTATTTT. Translation: CASSPPASGVTDTQYF.

This clonotype was counted ten times or more. The chain is built from TRBV29-1 and TRBJ2-3, with 11 positions matching TRBD2. This CDR3 has 18 residues. Germline CDR1 reads SQVTM; CDR2 reads ANQGSEA. V was pared by 0 bases and J by 2 bases, with 10 bases of the junction left unmatched. CDR3 DNA sequence: TGCAGCGTTGAAGAACCCTTTCTAGCGGGAGGCCCCACAGATACGCAGTATTTT. Residues: CSVEEPFLAGGPTDTQYF.

A remark on this clonotype: This sequence may be a read error, since a much larger clone differs from it by one base. Here the CDR3 reads CASSVEWANAYNEQFF. CDR3 DNA sequence: TGTGCCAGCAGCGTAGAATGGGCAAATGCCTACAATGAGCAGTTCTTC. The rearrangement joins TRBV9 to TRBJ2-1; D is unclear. Germline CDR1 is SGDLS and CDR2 is YYNGEE. Trimming removed 0 bases at V and 2 bases at J, with 12 bases between. The CDR3 covers 16 residues.

Note on this clonotype: A much larger clone sits a single nucleotide away, making a read error possible. Without the conserved terminal phenylalanine or tryptophan, this CDR3 likely stems from a read error. V usage is TRBV28 and J usage is TRBJ1-5; D ambiguous. The V gene's germline CDR1 is MDHEN and CDR2 SYDVKM. The CDR3 is made up of 11 amino acids. V was trimmed by 3 bases and J by 3 bases, leaving 0 bases between them. This CDR3 is CASSFNQPQHS. The CDR3 region has the DNA TGTGCCAGCAGTTTCAATCAGCCCCAGCATTCT.

The V and J genes are TRBV7-6 and TRBJ2-3, with D perhaps assigned TRBD1 or TRBD2 (5 bases each). The V end lost 5 bases, the J end lost 5 bases, and 17 bases lay between the germline ends. The CDR3 is 15 residues long. Germline V gene data show CDR1 as SGHVS and CDR2 as FNYEAQ. The CDR3 sequence is CASSTGLLNGDTQYF. In DNA, the CDR3 is TGTGCCAGCAGCACAGGACTCCTTAACGGAGATACGCAGTATTTT.

The table lists this clonotype with many counts. The V gene is TRBV7-2, the J gene TRBJ2-1, with 13 bases aligning to TRBD2. V was clipped by 7 bases and J by 7 bases; unmatched bases: 4. Germline V gene data show CDR1 as SGHTA and CDR2 as FQGNSA. The CDR3 length is 14 residues. CDR3 sequence (DNA): TGTGCCAGCACCCGGACTAGCGGGAGAAATGAGCAGTTCTTC. Translated: CASTRTSGRNEQFF. Full variable domain (rest looked up from reference TRBV7-2 and TRBJ2-1): GAGVSQSPSNKVTEKGKDVELRCDPISGHTALYWYRQSLGQGLEFLIYFQGNSAPDKSGLPSDRFSAERTGGSVSTLTIQRTQQEDSAVYLCASTRTSGRNEQFFGPGTRLTVL.

The chain employs TRBV11-2 and TRBJ2-1; TRBD2 aligns across 9 bases. The length of the CDR3 is 16 residues. Germline CDR1 SGHAT, CDR2 FQNNGV. V was pared by 5 bases and J by 4 bases, with 9 bases of the junction left unmatched. CDR3 loop: CASSTLTSGHYNEQFF. CDR3 nucleotides: TGTGCCAGCAGCACACTTACTAGCGGGCATTACAATGAGCAGTTCTTC.

This clonotype was recorded at least ten times. The chain couples TRBV7-9 to TRBJ2-4; D remains ambiguous. Per the germline V gene, CDR1 is SEHNR and CDR2 is FQNEAQ (reference sequence). CDR3 length: 12 amino acids. V lost 2 bases, J lost 8 bases, and 7 bases lay in between. DNA of the CDR3: TGTGCCAGCAGCTTAAGCAGTGACATTCAGTACTTC. Encoded protein: CASSLSSDIQYF.

This clonotype was detected ten times or more. The chain couples TRBV3-1 to TRBJ2-7; maybe TRBD1 (5 bases). Germline CDR1 is LGHDT and CDR2 is YNNKEL (reference sequence). The CDR3 spans 13 residues. V was trimmed by 2 bases and J by 0 bases, leaving 5 bases between them. The CDR3 region is CASSQQGSYEQYV. CDR3 bases: TGTGCCAGCAGCCAACAGGGCTCCTACGAGCAGTACGTC.

In this sample, this clonotype turned up many times. The gene calls are TRBV3-1 and TRBJ1-3; D is unresolved. Germline V gives CDR1 LGHDT, CDR2 YNNKEL (reference sequence). The V end lost 0 bases, the J end lost 0 bases, and 12 bases lay between the germline ends. The CDR3 sequence is 17 residues long. CDR3 residues: CASSQELLTSSGNTIYF. CDR3 in DNA: TGTGCCAGCAGCCAAGAACTACTCACTAGCTCTGGAAACACCATATATTTT.

In this sample, this clonotype turned up a few times. V is TRBV28 and J is TRBJ2-7; D is unresolved. The CDR3 is 13 amino acids. Trimming removed 7 bases at V and 4 bases at J, with 14 bases between. Germline V gene sequence: CDR1 MDHEN, CDR2 SYDVKM. DNA of the CDR3: TGTGCCAGCAACGCACCCGGCACTTACGAGCAGTACGTC. Translation: CASNAPGTYEQYV.

The genes are TRBV11-2 and TRBJ1-3; no definite D call. Germline CDR1 is SGHAT and CDR2 is FQNNGV. The CDR3 has 13 amino acids. Trimming pared 4 bases from V and 4 bases from J, leaving 8 bases between. Written as DNA, the CDR3 is TGTGCCAGCAGCTCCAGTCCGGGAAACACCATATATTTT. It encodes CASSSSPGNTIYF.

The J gene is TRBJ2-1, the V gene TRBV29-1, with 8 bases fitting TRBD1. After removal of 4 bases from V and 5 bases from J, the junction contained 4 bases not matched to a gene. The V gene's germline CDR1 is SQVTM and CDR2 ANQGSEA. This CDR3 contains 13 residues. Written as DNA, the CDR3 is TGCAGCGTTGGACAGGGGAATAACAATGAGCAGTTCTTC. This sequence encodes CSVGQGNNNEQFF.

This clonotype was seen more than once but under ten times. The chain employs TRBV13 and TRBJ2-7, with D hard to call. The CDR3 contains 8 residues. V lost 8 bases, J lost 4 bases, and 0 bases lay in between. CDR1 and CDR2 from the germline V gene are PRHDT and FYEKMQ (reference sequence). The CDR3 DNA reads TGTGCCAGCTACGAGCAGTACGTC. Translated: CASYEQYV.

Ten or more counts support this clonotype. The chain combines TRBV6-2 or TRBV6-3 with TRBJ1-5, with D possibly matching TRBD1 (6 bases). CDR1 MNHEY and CDR2 SVGEGT come from the germline V gene. The CDR3 has 13 amino acids. The V and J ends lost 6 bases and 5 bases respectively, with 11 bases between them. The CDR3 region has the DNA TGTGCCAGCAGGGTACAGGGCTATCAGCCCCAGCATTTT. As protein: CASRVQGYQPQHF.

The V and J genes are TRBV28 and TRBJ2-5, with D possibly TRBD2 on 6 matching bases. CDR3 length equals 15 residues. Trimming took 1 base from V and 7 from J, leaving 16 bases between them. CDR1 and CDR2 (germline): MDHEN, SYDVKM. CDR3 residues: CASSLYGGTTGTQYF. The DNA for the CDR3 is TGTGCCAGCAGTTTATACGGAGGGACCACGGGGACCCAGTACTTC.

The V and J genes are TRBV12-3 or TRBV12-4 and TRBJ1-1, with TRBD1 identical over 11 bases. The CDR3 is made up of 18 amino acids. V lost 2 bases and J lost 0; bases outside the gene matches: 8. The CDR3 is CASSLYPDRGRMNTEAFF. In DNA form, the CDR3 reads TGTGCCAGCAGTTTATACCCGGACAGGGGGCGGATGAACACTGAAGCTTTCTTT.

This clonotype was seen many times. The V gene is TRBV10-2, the J gene TRBJ1-2, with D maybe TRBD1 (5 bases). Germline V gene sequence: CDR1 WSHSY, CDR2 SAAADI. The CDR3 runs to 14 residues. V lost 3 bases to trimming and J lost 3 bases, with 11 bases between them. Written as DNA, the CDR3 is TGCGCCAGCAGTGAAAAGGGGCGTTACTATGGCTACACCTTC. It codes for CASSEKGRYYGYTF.

The J gene is TRBJ1-2, the V gene TRBV19; no firm D call. V lost 0 bases to trimming and J lost 5 bases, with 10 bases between them. CDR1 LNHDA and CDR2 SQIVND come from the germline V gene (reference sequence). The CDR3 consists of 14 residues. In DNA form, the CDR3 reads TGTGCCAGTAGTATAGAGACCGCTGCTTATGGCTACACCTTC. Translating gives CASSIETAAYGYTF.

This clonotype was counted many times. This chain joins TRBV6-1 and TRBJ1-3; a possible D gene is TRBD1 (5 bases). Trimming left V 2 bases short and J 2 bases short, with 10 bases between. The CDR3 extends over 15 amino acids. CDR1 and CDR2 (germline): MNHNS, SASEGT. The CDR3 region has the DNA TGTGCCAGCAGTGAAAGGACACTAACTGGAAACACCATATATTTT. Encoded protein: CASSERTLTGNTIYF.

This clonotype was counted at least ten times. This sequence joins TRBV5-8 and TRBJ2-1; 12 bases agree with TRBD1. Germline CDR1 and CDR2: SGHTS and YDEGEE. The length of the CDR3 is 14 residues. The V gene end was trimmed by 9 bases and the J gene end by 9 bases; junction bases not matched to a gene: 10. This CDR3 reads CATPGQGARSEQFF. As DNA, the CDR3 is TGTGCCACCCCGGGACAGGGGGCGCGGAGTGAGCAGTTCTTC.

This clonotype was counted at least ten times. The chain joins TRBV7-2 to TRBJ2-1; 10 nucleotides align to TRBD2. Germline assignment: CDR1 SGHTA and CDR2 FQGNSA. The CDR3 covers 19 residues. Trimming removed 5 bases from V and 4 bases from J; junction bases left unmatched: 17. Here the CDR3 reads CASSGGLAGVDRGYNEQFF. CDR3 bases: TGTGCCAGCAGCGGCGGGCTAGCGGGAGTCGATCGGGGGTACAATGAGCAGTTCTTC.

This clonotype has a count of ten or more. The chain has TRBV27 and TRBJ2-7; tentatively, D is TRBD1 or TRBD2 (5 bases each). This CDR3 spans 13 amino acids. Trimming stripped 4 bases from V and 6 bases from J, with 13 bases between. In germline, CDR1 is MNHEY, CDR2 SMNVEV (reference sequence). The CDR3 loop is CASSSVWGSEQYF. In DNA, the CDR3 is TGTGCCAGCAGTTCTGTCTGGGGGAGCGAGCAGTACTTC.